This T cell receptor beta chain was sequenced in a study of PD-L1 blockade in urothelial cancer. Overall study: Patients commenced intravenous atezolizumab, 1,200 mg every 3 weeks, around 2014. The number of prior chemotherapy regimens per patient was 0 to 3.

Time point reported: pretreatment peripheral blood. Peripheral blood mononuclear cells were collected from every patient before and during treatment, yielding between 1 and 8 samples per patient. Measured with immunoSEQ multiplex PCR; TCRdb has only the in-frame clones, and not every one. The profile covers roughly 51,000 clones, with around 84% appearing a single time and roughly 22% taken by the ten largest. The CDR3 is made up of 15 amino acids. Trimming took 6 bases from V and 6 from J, leaving 18 bases between them. Germline V gene data show CDR1 as MNHEY and CDR2 as SVGAGI. Sequencing was performed on PBMCs, taken around atezolizumab (anti-PD-L1) treatment. This receptor was taken from a man aged 60 to 75 with urothelial cancer. The gene calls are TRBV6-5 and TRBJ2-1, with D perhaps TRBD2 (6 bases). The CDR3 reads CASRYAGTPSNEQFF. As DNA, the CDR3 is TGTGCCAGCAGGTACGCCGGGACTCCGTCCAATGAGCAGTTCTTC.